This T cell receptor beta chain is from a study of blood T cell repertoires in COVID-19. This table comes from immunoSEQ multiplex PCR, and its TCRdb copy is limited to in-frame clones, with some not included. The sample holds about 310,000 clones, around 86% seen once. Germline trimming cut 5 bases from V and 3 bases from J; bases unmatched to any gene: 5. The germline V gene has CDR1 SGHNT and CDR2 YENEEA. This CDR3 is 14 amino acids long. The receptor was isolated from a man aged 50 or older with active or convalescent COVID-19. The genes are TRBV11-3 and TRBJ1-1, with TRBD1 identical over 8 bases. The sample taken for sequencing was peripheral blood. The CDR3 DNA is TGTGCCAGCAGCCGTGGACAGGGCGACACTGAAGCTTTCTTT. Amino acids: CASSRGQGDTEAFF.